Reported below is one TCR beta chain. Its antigen remains unidentified. Trimming cost V 5 bases and J 7 bases; bases outside gene matches: 6. Germline V CDR1 and CDR2: SQVTM, ANQGSEA. CDR3 size: 14 residues. The repertoire was sequenced with immunoSEQ multiplex PCR; TCRdb's copy has only in-frame clones and lacks some. The table has about 2.4 million clones, 80% to 95% seen once; the top ten hold 0.35% to 0.45%. Donors were healthy HIV-negative adults without recently reported acute infections or vaccinations. Each donor was a Caucasian adult residing in Nashville, Tennessee. In the CD4+ fraction, cells were divided into CD45RA+ naive and CD45RA-negative memory subsets. This record belongs to a study of shared clonotypes between healthy human individuals. Whole-study results and caveats: Among donors, clonotype sharing was expected to be affected by sequencing depth.

The sequencing sample was made of naive CD4+ T cells from PBMCs. Subset here: CD45RA+ positively selected. The rearrangement joins TRBV29-1 to TRBJ1-6; 9 positions agree with TRBD1. The clonotype was recovered from a man between 18 and 35 years old in good health. Some clones in this sample may be carry-over from other donors' samples. CDR3 sequence: CSVRQGEGNSPLHF. CDR3 DNA sequence: TGCAGCGTTAGACAGGGGGAAGGGAATTCACCCCTCCACTTT. The whole variable domain, remainder taken from reference TRBV29-1 and TRBJ1-6, is SAVISQKPSRDICQRGTSLTIQCQVDSQVTMMFWYRQQPGQSLTLIATANQGSEATYESGFVIDKFPISRPNLTFSTLTVSNMSPEDSSIYLCSVRQGEGNSPLHFGNGTRLTVT.